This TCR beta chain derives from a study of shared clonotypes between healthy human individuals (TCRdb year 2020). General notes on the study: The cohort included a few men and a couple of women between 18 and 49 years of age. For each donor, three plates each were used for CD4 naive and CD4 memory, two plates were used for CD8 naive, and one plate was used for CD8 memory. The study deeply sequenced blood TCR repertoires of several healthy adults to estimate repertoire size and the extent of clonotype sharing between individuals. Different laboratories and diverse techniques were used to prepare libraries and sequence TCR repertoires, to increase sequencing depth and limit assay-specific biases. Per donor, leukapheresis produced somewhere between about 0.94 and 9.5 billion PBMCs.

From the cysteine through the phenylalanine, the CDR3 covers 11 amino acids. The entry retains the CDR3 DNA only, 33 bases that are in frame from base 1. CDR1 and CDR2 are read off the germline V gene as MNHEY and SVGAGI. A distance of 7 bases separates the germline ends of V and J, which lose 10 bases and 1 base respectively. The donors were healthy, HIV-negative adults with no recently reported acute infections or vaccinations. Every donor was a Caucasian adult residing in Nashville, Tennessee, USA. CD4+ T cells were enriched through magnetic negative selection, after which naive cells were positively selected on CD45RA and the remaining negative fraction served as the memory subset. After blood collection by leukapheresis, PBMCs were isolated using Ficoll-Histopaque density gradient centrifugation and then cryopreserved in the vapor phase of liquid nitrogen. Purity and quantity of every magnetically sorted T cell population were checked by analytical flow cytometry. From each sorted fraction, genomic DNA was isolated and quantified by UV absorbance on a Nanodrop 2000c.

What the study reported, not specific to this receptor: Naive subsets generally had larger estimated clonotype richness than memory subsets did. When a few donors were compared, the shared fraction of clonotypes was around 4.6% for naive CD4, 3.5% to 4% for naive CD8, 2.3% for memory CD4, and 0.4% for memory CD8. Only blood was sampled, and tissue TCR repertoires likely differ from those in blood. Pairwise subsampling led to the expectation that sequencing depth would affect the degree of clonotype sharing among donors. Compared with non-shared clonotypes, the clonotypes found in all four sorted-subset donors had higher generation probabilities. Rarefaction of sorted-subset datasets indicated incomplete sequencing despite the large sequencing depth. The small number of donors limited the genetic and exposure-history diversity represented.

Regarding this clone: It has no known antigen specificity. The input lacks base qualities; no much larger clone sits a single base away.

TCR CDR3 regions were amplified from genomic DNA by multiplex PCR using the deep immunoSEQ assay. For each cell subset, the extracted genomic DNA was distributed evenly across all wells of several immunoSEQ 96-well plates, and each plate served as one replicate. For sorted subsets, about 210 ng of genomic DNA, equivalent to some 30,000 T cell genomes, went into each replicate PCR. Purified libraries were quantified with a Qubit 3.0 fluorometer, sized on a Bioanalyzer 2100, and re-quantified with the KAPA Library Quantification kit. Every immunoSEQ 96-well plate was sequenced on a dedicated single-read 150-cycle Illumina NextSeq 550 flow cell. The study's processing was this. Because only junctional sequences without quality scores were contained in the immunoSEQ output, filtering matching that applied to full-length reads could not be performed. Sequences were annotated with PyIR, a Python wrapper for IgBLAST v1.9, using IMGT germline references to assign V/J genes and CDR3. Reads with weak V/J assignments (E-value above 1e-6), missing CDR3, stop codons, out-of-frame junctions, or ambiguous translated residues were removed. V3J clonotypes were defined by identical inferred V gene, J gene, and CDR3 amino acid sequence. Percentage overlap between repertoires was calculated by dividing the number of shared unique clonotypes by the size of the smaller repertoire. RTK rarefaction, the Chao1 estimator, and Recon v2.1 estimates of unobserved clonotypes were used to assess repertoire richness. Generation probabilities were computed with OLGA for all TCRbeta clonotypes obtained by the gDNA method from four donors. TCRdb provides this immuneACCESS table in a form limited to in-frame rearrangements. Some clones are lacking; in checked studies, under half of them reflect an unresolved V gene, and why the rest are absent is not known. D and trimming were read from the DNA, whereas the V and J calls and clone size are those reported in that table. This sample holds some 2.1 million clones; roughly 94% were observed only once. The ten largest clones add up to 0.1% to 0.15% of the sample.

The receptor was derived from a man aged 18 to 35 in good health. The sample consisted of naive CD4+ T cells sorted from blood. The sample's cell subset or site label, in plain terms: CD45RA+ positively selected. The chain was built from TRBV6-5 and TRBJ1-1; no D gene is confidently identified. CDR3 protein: CATHRNTEAFF. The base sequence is TGTGCCACCCACAGGAACACTGAAGCTTTCTTT.